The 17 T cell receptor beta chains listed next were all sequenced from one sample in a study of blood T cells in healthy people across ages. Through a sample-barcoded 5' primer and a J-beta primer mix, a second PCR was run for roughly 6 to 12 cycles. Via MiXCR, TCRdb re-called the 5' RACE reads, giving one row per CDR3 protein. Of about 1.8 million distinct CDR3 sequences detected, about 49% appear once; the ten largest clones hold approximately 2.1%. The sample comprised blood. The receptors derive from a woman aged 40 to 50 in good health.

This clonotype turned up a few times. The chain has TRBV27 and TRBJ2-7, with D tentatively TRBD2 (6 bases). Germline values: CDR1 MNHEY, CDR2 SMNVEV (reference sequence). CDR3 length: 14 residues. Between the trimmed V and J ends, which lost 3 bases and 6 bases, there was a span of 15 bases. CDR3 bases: TGTGCCAGCAGTTTGGCGCAGGGAGGTGGCGAGCAGTACTTC. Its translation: CASSLAQGGGEQYF.

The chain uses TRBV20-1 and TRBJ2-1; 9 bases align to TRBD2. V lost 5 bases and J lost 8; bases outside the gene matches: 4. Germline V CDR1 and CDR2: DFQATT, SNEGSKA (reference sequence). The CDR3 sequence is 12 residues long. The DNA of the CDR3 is TGCAGTGCTCCCCGGACTAGCGATGAGCAGTTCTTC. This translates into CSAPRTSDEQFF.

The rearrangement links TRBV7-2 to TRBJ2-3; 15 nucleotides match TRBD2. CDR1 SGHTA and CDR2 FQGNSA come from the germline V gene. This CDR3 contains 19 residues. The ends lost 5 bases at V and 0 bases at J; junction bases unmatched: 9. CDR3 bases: TGTGCCAGCAGCCAGTGGACTAGCGGGGGGGCCTGGAGCACAGATACGCAGTATTTT. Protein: CASSQWTSGGAWSTDTQYF.

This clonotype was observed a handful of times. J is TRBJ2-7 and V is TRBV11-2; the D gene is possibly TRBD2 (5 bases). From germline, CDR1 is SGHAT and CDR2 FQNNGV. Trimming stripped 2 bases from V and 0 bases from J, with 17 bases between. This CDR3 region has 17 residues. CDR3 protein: CASSLSHPYGGSYEQYF. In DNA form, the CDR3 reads TGTGCCAGCAGCTTAAGTCATCCCTACGGAGGCTCCTACGAGCAGTACTTC. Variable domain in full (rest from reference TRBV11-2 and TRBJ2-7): EAGVAQSPRYKIIEKRQSVAFWCNPISGHATLYWYQQILGQGPKLLIQFQNNGVVDDSQLPKDRFSAERLKGVDSTLKIQPAKLEDSAVYLCASSLSHPYGGSYEQYFGPGTRLTVT.

In DNA, the CDR3 is TGTGCCACCAGTGATTTTACGGCGGACACCACTCCCAATGAGCAGTACTTC. As protein: CATSDFTADTTPNEQYF. The genes are TRBV24-1 and TRBJ2-5, with a tentative D call TRBD1 (5 bases). V shed 1 base and J shed 11 bases, with 25 bases lying between them. Germline-derived CDR1 and CDR2 are KGHDR and SFDVKD. The CDR3 length is 17 residues.

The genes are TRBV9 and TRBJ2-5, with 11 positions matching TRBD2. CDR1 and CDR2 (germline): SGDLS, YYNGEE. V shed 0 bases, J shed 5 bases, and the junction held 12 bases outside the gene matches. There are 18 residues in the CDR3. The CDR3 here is CASSVAGSTSGVWETQYF. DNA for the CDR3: TGTGCCAGCAGCGTAGCCGGTTCGACTAGCGGGGTTTGGGAGACCCAGTACTTC.

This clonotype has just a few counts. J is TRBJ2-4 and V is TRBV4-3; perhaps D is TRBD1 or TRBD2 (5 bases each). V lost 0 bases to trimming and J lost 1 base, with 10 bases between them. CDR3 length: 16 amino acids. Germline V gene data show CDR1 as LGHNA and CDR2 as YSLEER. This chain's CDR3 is CASSQEGVGAKNIQYF. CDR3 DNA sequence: TGCGCCAGCAGCCAAGAGGGGGTAGGGGCCAAAAACATTCAGTACTTC.

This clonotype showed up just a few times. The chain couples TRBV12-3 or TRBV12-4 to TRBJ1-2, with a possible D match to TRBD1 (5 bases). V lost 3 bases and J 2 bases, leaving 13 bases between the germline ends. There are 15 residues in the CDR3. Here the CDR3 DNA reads TGTGCCAGCAGTTTGGGGGGTAGTTCGAACTATGGCTACACCTTC. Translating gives CASSLGGSSNYGYTF.

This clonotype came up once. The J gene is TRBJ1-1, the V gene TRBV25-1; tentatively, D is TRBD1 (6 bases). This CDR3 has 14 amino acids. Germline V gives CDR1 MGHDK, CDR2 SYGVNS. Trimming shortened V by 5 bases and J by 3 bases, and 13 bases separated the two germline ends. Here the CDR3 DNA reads TGTGCCAGCAGTAGCAGGGGAACTTACACTGAAGCTTTCTTT. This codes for CASSSRGTYTEAFF.

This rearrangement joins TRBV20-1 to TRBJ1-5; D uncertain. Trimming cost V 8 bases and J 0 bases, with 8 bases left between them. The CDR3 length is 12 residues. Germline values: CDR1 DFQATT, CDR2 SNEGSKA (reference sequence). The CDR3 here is CSCWNSNQPQHF. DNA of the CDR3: TGCAGTTGCTGGAATAGCAATCAGCCCCAGCATTTT.

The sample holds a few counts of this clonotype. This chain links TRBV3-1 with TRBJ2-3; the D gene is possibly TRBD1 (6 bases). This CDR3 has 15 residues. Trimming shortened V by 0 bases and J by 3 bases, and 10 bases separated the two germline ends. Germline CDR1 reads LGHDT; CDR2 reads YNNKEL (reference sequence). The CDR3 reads CASSQDRGETDTQYF. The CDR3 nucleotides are TGTGCCAGCAGCCAAGACAGGGGTGAGACAGATACGCAGTATTTT.

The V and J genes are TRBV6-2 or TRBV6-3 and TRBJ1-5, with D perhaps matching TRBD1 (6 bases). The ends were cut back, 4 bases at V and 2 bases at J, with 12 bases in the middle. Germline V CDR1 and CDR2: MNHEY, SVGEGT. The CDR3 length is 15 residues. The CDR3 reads CASSSPGAGNQPQHF. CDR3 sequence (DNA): TGTGCCAGCAGTTCTCCGGGGGCAGGCAATCAGCCCCAGCATTTT.

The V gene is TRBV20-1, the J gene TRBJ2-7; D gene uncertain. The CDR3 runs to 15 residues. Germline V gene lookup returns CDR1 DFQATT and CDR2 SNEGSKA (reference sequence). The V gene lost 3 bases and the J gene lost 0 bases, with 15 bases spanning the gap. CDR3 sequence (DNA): TGCAGTGCTAGTAGTCTCACCACCATCTCCTACGAGCAGTACTTC. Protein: CSASSLTTISYEQYF.

CDR3 loop: CASSKDRKRQGTNTEAFF. The CDR3 DNA follows: TGTGCCAGCAGCAAAGATAGGAAGCGACAGGGGACGAACACTGAAGCTTTCTTT. The V and J genes are TRBV21-1 and TRBJ1-1; whether TRBD1, the table's D call, matches the DNA was not checked. TRBV21-1 is listed as a pseudogene. This CDR3 contains 18 residues.

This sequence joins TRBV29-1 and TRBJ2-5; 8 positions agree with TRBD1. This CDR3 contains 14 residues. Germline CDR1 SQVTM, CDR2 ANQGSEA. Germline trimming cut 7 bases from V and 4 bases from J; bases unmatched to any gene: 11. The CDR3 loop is CSAGGTGHLETQYF. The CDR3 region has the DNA TGCAGCGCTGGGGGGACAGGCCATTTAGAGACCCAGTACTTC.

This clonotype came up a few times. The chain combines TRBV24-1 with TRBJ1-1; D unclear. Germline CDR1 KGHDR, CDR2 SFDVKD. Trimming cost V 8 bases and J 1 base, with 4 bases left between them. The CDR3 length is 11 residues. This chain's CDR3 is CATTRNTEAFF. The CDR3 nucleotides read TGTGCCACCACAAGGAACACTGAAGCTTTCTTT.

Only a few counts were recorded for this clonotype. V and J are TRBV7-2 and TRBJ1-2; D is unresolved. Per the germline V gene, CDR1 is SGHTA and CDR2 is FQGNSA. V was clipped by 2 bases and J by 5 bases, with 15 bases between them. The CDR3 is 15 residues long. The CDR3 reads CASSLIGGEIYGYTF. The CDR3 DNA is TGTGCCAGCAGCTTAATCGGAGGCGAGATTTATGGCTACACCTTC.